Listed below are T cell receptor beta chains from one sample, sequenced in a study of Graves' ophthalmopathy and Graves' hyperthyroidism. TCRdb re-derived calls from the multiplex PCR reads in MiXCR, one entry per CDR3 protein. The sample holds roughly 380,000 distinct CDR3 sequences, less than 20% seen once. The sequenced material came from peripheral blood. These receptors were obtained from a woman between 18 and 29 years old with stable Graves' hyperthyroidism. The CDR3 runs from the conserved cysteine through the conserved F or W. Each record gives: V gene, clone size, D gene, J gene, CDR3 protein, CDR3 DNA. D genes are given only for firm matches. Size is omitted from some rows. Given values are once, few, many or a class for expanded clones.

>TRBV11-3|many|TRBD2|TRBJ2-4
CASRRGVENIQYF
TGTGCCAGCAGGCGGGGGGTTGAAAACATTCAGTACTTC
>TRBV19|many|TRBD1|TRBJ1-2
CASRVHRGQDSNYGYTF
TGTGCCAGTAGGGTTCACAGGGGACAGGATTCTAACTATGGCTACACCTTC
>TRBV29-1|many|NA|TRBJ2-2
CSVRGARESVGELFF
TGCAGCGTCCGAGGGGCAAGGGAGAGCGTCGGGGAGCTGTTTTTT
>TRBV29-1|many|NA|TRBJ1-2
CSAAGGFNYGYTF
TGCAGCGCTGCCGGGGGATTCAACTATGGCTACACCTTC
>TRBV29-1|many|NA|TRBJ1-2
CSVDPDNYGYTF
TGCAGCGTTGACCCTGATAACTATGGCTACACCTTC
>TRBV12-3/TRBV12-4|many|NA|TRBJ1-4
CASSMRQVATNEKLFF
TGTGCCAGCAGTATGCGACAGGTTGCAACTAATGAAAAACTGTTTTTT
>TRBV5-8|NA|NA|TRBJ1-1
CASSPRPVQVCFF
TGTGCCAGCAGCCCCCGGCCGGTACAGGTTTGCTTCTTT
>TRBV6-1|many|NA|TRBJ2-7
CASSGGSMQYF
TGTGCCAGCAGTGGTGGTTCAATGCAGTACTTC
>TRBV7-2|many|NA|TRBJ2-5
CASSLGWRPLQETQYF
TGTGCCAGCAGCTTAGGCTGGAGGCCCCTCCAAGAGACCCAGTACTTC
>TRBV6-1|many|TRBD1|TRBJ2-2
CASRSGRGPTGELFF
TGTGCCAGCCGCTCGGGCAGGGGGCCGACCGGGGAGCTGTTTTTT
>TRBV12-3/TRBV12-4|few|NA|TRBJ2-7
CASSSNRWGEQYF
TGTGCCAGCAGTTCCAACCGTTGGGGGGAGCAGTACTTC
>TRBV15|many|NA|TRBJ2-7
CATSRVPDRYYEQYF
TGTGCCACCAGCAGAGTCCCGGACCGGTACTACGAGCAGTACTTC
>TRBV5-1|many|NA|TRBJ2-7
CASSPGTAEQYF
TGCGCCAGCAGCCCAGGGACGGCCGAGCAGTACTTC
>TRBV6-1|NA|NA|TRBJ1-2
CASSRDGKYGYTF
TGTGCCAGCAGTCGTGACGGGAAATATGGCTACACCTTC
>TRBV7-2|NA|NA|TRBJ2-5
CASRAGGGTQYF
TGTGCCAGCAGGGCAGGGGGGGGGACCCAGTACTTC
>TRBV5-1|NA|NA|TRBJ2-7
CASSLNRGYYEQYF
TGCGCCAGCAGCTTGAATAGGGGATACTACGAGCAGTACTTC
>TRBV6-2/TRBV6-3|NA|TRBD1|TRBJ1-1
CASMSDRGYAEAFF
TGTGCCAGCATGTCGGACAGGGGGTACGCTGAAGCTTTCTTT
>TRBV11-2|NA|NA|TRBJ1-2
CASSLVFAGARNYGYTF
TGTGCCAGCAGCTTAGTGTTTGCGGGGGCGCGGAACTATGGCTACACCTTC
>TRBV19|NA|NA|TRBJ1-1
CASSMSRTPISEAFF
TGTGCCAGTAGTATGTCCCGGACTCCTATTTCCGAAGCTTTCTTT
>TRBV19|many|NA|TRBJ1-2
CASSPGGINNYGYTF
TGTGCCAGTAGTCCCGGGGGGATAAATAACTATGGCTACACCTTC
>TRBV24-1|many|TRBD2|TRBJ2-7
CATSGSSGVMRYF
TGTGCCACCAGTGGGTCTAGCGGGGTGATGAGGTACTTC
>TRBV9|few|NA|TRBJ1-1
CASSDGQLNTEAFF
TGTGCCAGCAGCGACGGACAATTGAACACTGAAGCTTTCTTT
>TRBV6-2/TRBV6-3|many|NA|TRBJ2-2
CASSQRTGELFF
TGTGCCAGCAGTCAACGGACCGGGGAGCTGTTTTTT
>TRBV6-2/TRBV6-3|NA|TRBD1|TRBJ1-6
CASSYSRTGSSHLHF
TGTGCCAGCAGTTACTCGAGGACAGGGAGTTCACACCTCCACTTT
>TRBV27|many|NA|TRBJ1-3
CASSLSGSSGNTIYF
TGTGCCAGCAGCCTCAGCGGGTCCTCTGGAAACACCATATATTTT
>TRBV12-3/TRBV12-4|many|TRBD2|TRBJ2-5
CASSSLTSVETQYF
TGTGCCAGCAGTTCCCTGACTAGCGTGGAGACCCAGTACTTC
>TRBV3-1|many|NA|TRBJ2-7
CASSRGGNYEQYF
TGTGCCAGCAGCCGGGGAGGAAATTACGAGCAGTACTTC
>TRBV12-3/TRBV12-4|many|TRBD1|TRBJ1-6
CASTKGTAHNSPLHF
TGTGCCAGCACCAAGGGGACAGCCCATAATTCACCCCTCCACTTT
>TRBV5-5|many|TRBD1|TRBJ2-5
CASSLKGAGVFQETQYF
TGTGCCAGCAGCTTGAAGGGGGCAGGGGTCTTCCAAGAGACCCAGTACTTC
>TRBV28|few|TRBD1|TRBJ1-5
CASSLSAGTGGNQPQHF
TGTGCCAGCAGCCTATCTGCGGGGACAGGGGGGAATCAGCCCCAGCATTTT
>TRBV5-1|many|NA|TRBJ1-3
CASSPGLTSGNTIYF
TGCGCCAGCAGCCCCGGGCTAACCTCTGGAAACACCATATATTTT
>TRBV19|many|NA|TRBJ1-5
CACGWAPNQPQHF
TGTGCCTGCGGATGGGCGCCCAATCAGCCCCAGCATTTT
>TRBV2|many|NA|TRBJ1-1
CASSYGHINTEAFF
TGTGCCAGCAGTTACGGACACATCAACACTGAAGCTTTCTTT
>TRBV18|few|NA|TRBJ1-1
CASSPLISGFMNTEAFF
TGTGCCAGCTCACCACTAATATCAGGATTCATGAACACTGAAGCTTTCTTT
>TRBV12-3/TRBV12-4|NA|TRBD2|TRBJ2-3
CASSLPTSGGKADTQYF
TGTGCCAGCAGTTTACCGACTAGCGGGGGGAAGGCAGATACGCAGTATTTT
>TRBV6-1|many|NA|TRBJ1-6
CASSEIPHGQDSPLHF
TGTGCCAGCAGTGAAATTCCGCACGGGCAGGATTCACCCCTCCACTTT
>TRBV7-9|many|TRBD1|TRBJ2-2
CASSITGDTGELFF
TGTGCCAGCAGCATCACAGGGGACACCGGGGAGCTGTTTTTT
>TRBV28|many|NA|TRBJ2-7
CASSLLGGWQYF
TGTGCCAGCAGTTTATTAGGGGGTTGGCAGTACTTC
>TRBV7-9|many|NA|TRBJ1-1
CASRPGGTLEAFF
TGTGCCAGCAGGCCCGGAGGCACTCTTGAAGCTTTCTTT
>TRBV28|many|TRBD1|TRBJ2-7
CASSGDRSYEQYF
TGTGCCAGCAGTGGGGACAGATCCTACGAGCAGTACTTC
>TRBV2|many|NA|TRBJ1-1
CASSGKGLLNTEAFF
TGTGCCAGCAGTGGGAAGGGGCTTTTGAACACTGAAGCTTTCTTT
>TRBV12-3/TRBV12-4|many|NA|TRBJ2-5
CASSFGGTQETQYF
TGTGCCAGCAGTTTCGGGGGCACCCAAGAGACCCAGTACTTC
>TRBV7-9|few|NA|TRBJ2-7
CASTLGAGDEQYF
TGTGCCAGCACCCTTGGTGCCGGAGACGAGCAGTACTTC
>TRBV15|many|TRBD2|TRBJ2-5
CATSRGPAGARETQYF
TGTGCCACCAGCAGAGGGCCAGCGGGGGCGAGGGAGACCCAGTACTTC
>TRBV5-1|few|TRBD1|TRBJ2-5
CASSLLGAGGETQYF
TGCGCCAGCAGCTTGCTAGGGGCAGGGGGAGAGACCCAGTACTTC
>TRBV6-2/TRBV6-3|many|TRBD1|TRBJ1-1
CASSYWTGTGGGSEAFF
TGTGCCAGCAGTTACTGGACCGGGACAGGGGGCGGCTCTGAAGCTTTCTTT
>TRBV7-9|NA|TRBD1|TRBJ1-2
CASSFGQGERGYTF
TGTGCCAGCAGCTTCGGACAGGGGGAGAGGGGCTACACCTTC
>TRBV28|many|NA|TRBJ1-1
CVTTGGTEAFF
TGTGTCACTACCGGGGGCACTGAAGCTTTCTTT
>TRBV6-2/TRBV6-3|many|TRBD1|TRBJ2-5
CASSPLQGGETQYF
TGTGCCAGCAGTCCTCTACAGGGGGGAGAGACCCAGTACTTC
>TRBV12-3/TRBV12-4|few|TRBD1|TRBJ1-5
CASSLALGQGARQPQHF
TGTGCCAGCAGTTTAGCGCTGGGACAGGGGGCACGACAGCCCCAGCATTTT
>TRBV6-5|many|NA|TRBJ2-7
CASSQAVAYEQYF
TGTGCCAGCAGTCAGGCAGTAGCCTACGAGCAGTACTTC
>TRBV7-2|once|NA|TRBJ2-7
CASSLVPEGEQYF
TGTGCCAGCAGCTTGGTTCCGGAGGGCGAGCAGTACTTC
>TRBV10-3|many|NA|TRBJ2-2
CAISDLGTGELFF
TGTGCCATCAGTGATCTCGGGACCGGGGAGCTGTTTTTT
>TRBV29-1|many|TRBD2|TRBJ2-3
CSASGTSGRSTDTQYF
TGCAGCGCCTCCGGGACTAGCGGGAGAAGCACAGATACGCAGTATTTT
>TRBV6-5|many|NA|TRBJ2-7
CASSYGGAEAYEQYF
TGTGCCAGCAGTTACGGGGGGGCGGAAGCCTACGAGCAGTACTTC
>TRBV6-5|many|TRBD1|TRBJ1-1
CASSSQGANTEAFF
TGTGCCAGCAGTTCACAGGGGGCAAACACTGAAGCTTTCTTT
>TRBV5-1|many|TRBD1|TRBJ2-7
CASSQGTGTYEQYF
TGCGCCAGCAGCCAAGGGACAGGGACCTACGAGCAGTACTTC